One sample yielded the 9 T cell receptor beta chains listed below, sequenced in a study of esophageal squamous cell carcinoma under preoperative chemotherapy. The time point was: before preoperative PTX-NDP chemotherapy. TCRdb recomputed calls from the PCR reads with MiXCR, one row per CDR3 protein. The sample holds about 7,000 distinct CDR3 sequences; 25% to 35% are singletons and the top ten take more than 13%. Specimen collection occurred from a patient given preoperative chemotherapy. The receptors shown here come from a human donor with esophageal squamous cell carcinoma. The donor label of this sample is uncertain.

This clonotype is deemed medium-sized (0.01 to 0.1%). The chain recombines TRBV7-2 with TRBJ2-3; D is unclear. Germline CDR1 SGHTA, CDR2 FQGNSA. The CDR3 has 14 residues. V was shortened by 5 bases and J by 2 bases, with 11 bases between the two germline ends. CDR3 amino acids: CASSPLWVTDTQYF. Here the CDR3 DNA reads TGTGCCAGCAGCCCGCTTTGGGTCACAGATACGCAGTATTTT.

By sample fraction, this clonotype is medium-sized. The V and J genes are TRBV11-2 and TRBJ2-1; TRBD2 matches at 12 bases. This CDR3 is built from 15 residues. Germline V gives CDR1 SGHAT, CDR2 FQNNGV. Unmatched junction bases numbered 5, after V lost 0 bases and J lost 11 bases. The CDR3 protein is CASSLEGLAGGKQFF. In DNA, the CDR3 is TGTGCCAGCAGCTTAGAAGGCCTAGCGGGAGGGAAGCAGTTCTTC. The whole variable domain, remainder taken from reference TRBV11-2 and TRBJ2-1, is EAGVAQSPRYKIIEKRQSVAFWCNPISGHATLYWYQQILGQGPKLLIQFQNNGVVDDSQLPKDRFSAERLKGVDSTLKIQPAKLEDSAVYLCASSLEGLAGGKQFFGPGTRLTVL.

By share, this clonotype ranks as medium-sized. V is TRBV6-1 and J is TRBJ2-1, with D perhaps being TRBD1 or TRBD2 (6 bases each). The J call could be wrong; TRBJ2-5 is a better fit for the DNA end. The CDR3 is 13 amino acids. Germline V gene sequence: CDR1 MNHNS, CDR2 SASEGT. CDR3 in amino acids: CASRGGGGETQYF. The CDR3 DNA follows: TGTGCCAGCAGGGGGGGCGGAGGGGAGACCCAGTACTTC.

Points on this clonotype: The CDR3 end shows no conserved phenylalanine or tryptophan, and so a read error is likely. The limits of the CDR3 on the DNA are not certain, so only TCRdb's listed CDR3 is given. The chain's CDR3 is CASSSEGRTSSSS. This chain connects TRBV7-2 to TRBJ2-3; the table's D call, TRBD1, was not checked against the DNA. Counting both end residues, the CDR3 totals 13 amino acids. Germline CDR1 and CDR2: SGHTA and FQGNSA.

Comment on this clonotype: One end of the junction is discordant with germline, which a read error may explain. The chain carries TRBV11-2 and TRBJ2-5, with TRBD1 as a possible D gene (6 bases). CDR1 is SGHAT, CDR2 FQNNGV, per germline. This CDR3 comprises 14 residues. CDR3 protein: CGSRLPGTGRWQYF. The CDR3 region has the DNA TGTGGCAGCAGGTTGCCGGGCACAGGGAGATGGCAGTACTTC.

With respect to this clonotype: An end of the junction does not agree with germline; a read error may underlie this. DNA for the CDR3: TGTGCCAGCAGGGAATGGGGTTCCGACAATGAGCAGTTGTTC. It yields the protein CASREWGSDNEQLF. V usage is TRBV6-1 and J usage is TRBJ2-1; D call uncertain. CDR1 MNHNS and CDR2 SASEGT come from the germline V gene. This CDR3 is built from 14 residues.

This clonotype was detected many times. The chain has TRBV7-2 and TRBJ2-1; D might be TRBD1 (6 bases). The length of the CDR3 is 14 residues. Germline loops: CDR1 SGHTA, CDR2 FQGNSA. V was cut by 4 bases and J by 2 bases, with 9 bases left in between. The CDR3 spells CASSSPGAYNEQFF. CDR3 in DNA: TGTGCCAGCAGCTCTCCAGGGGCCTACAATGAGCAGTTCTTC. The whole variable domain, remainder taken from reference TRBV7-2 and TRBJ2-1, is GAGVSQSPSNKVTEKGKDVELRCDPISGHTALYWYRQSLGQGLEFLIYFQGNSAPDKSGLPSDRFSAERTGGSVSTLTIQRTQQEDSAVYLCASSSPGAYNEQFFGPGTRLTVL.

This clonotype was detected ten times or more. This chain uses TRBV7-2 with TRBJ2-1, with TRBD1 as a possible D gene (6 bases). V was cut by 1 base and J by 10 bases, with 17 bases left in between. This CDR3 region has 15 residues. Germline values: CDR1 SGHTA, CDR2 FQGNSA. The CDR3 DNA sequence: TGTGCCAGCAGCTTAGGTCAGGGGACCTACTACGAGCAGTTCTTC. Its protein is CASSLGQGTYYEQFF.

This clonotype ranks as medium-sized. The chain joins TRBV7-2 to TRBJ2-6; possibly TRBD1 or TRBD2 for D (5 bases each). Germline V gene sequence: CDR1 SGHTA, CDR2 FQGNSA. The CDR3 is 16 residues long. Trimming took 5 bases from V and 4 from J, leaving 15 bases between them. For the CDR3, the DNA is TGTGCCAGCAGCCTGACCGGGGCGTCCGGGGCCAACGTCCTGACTTTC. The encoded protein is CASSLTGASGANVLTF.